Following are 29 T cell receptor beta chains from one sample sequenced in a study of blood T cell repertoires in COVID-19. Assay used: immunoSEQ multiplex PCR; TCRdb lists only in-frame clones, some missing. The sample lists about 200,000 clones; 84% were seen once. Sequencing input: peripheral blood. These receptors came from an elderly woman with COVID-19, enrolled during active disease.

This CDR3 is CAISGQANTEAFF. The DNA for the CDR3 is TGTGCCATCAGTGGGCAGGCAAACACTGAAGCTTTCTTT. J is TRBJ1-1 and V is TRBV10-3; D is unresolved. The CDR3 length is 13 residues. Germline CDR1 is ENHRY and CDR2 is SYGVKD. V lost 4 bases, J lost 2 bases, and 8 bases lay in between.

This clone was picked up a small number of times. The chain links TRBV2 to TRBJ1-1; no firm D call. The germline gives CDR1 SNHLY, CDR2 FYNNEI. Trimming stripped 7 bases from V and 4 bases from J, with 13 bases between. The CDR3 runs 13 residues. The CDR3 DNA follows: TGTGCCAGCACCCAAGGGAGGGCCACTGAAGCTTTCTTT. Protein sequence: CASTQGRATEAFF.

This sequence joins TRBV5-6 and TRBJ1-6; TRBD1 matches at 7 bases. Germline CDR1 is SGHDT and CDR2 is YYEEEE. CDR3 length: 16 residues. V lost 3 bases to trimming and J lost 10 bases; unmatched junction nucleotides: 13. CDR3 loop: CASSSYRGPQYSPLHF. The DNA for the CDR3 is TGTGCCAGCAGCTCGTACAGGGGACCCCAATACTCACCCCTCCACTTT. Variable domain in full (rest from reference TRBV5-6 and TRBJ1-6): DAGVTQSPTHLIKTRGQQVTLRCSPKSGHDTVSWYQQALGQGPQFIFQYYEEEERQRGNFPDRFSGHQFPNYSSELNVNALLLGDSALYLCASSSYRGPQYSPLHFGNGTRLTVT.

V gene TRBV7-2 combines with J gene TRBJ2-3; the match to TRBD2 covers 7 bases. Germline CDR1 SGHTA, CDR2 FQGNSA. J lost 2 bases, V lost 1 base, and 9 bases had no gene match. The CDR3 runs to 17 residues. CDR3 protein: CASSLVVGEGITDTQYF. In DNA form, the CDR3 reads TGTGCCAGCAGCTTAGTGGTCGGGGAGGGGATCACAGATACGCAGTATTTT.

This rearrangement joins TRBV6-5 to TRBJ2-3; 10 bases are a match to TRBD2. The germline CDR1 and CDR2 sequences are MNHEY and SVGAGI. This CDR3 region has 15 residues. Germline trimming cut 6 bases from V and 3 bases from J; bases unmatched to any gene: 6. CDR3 region: CASSPSSGSTDTQYF. The CDR3 DNA is TGTGCCAGCAGCCCCTCTAGCGGGAGTACAGATACGCAGTATTTT.

This clone was observed once. One junction end disagrees with the germline gene, perhaps due to a read error. This sequence joins TRBV7-7 and TRBJ2-5, with D perhaps matching TRBD2 (5 bases). Germline V gives CDR1 SSHAT, CDR2 FNYEAQ (reference sequence). The CDR3 has 14 residues. The CDR3 is CASSPTRAGETQYF. Here the CDR3 DNA reads TGTGCTAGCAGCCCCACGCGGGCTGGAGAGACCCAGTACTTC.

This clone has a single count. The J gene is TRBJ1-4, the V gene TRBV5-1, with 10 bases fitting TRBD1. The CDR3 contains 14 residues. The germline V gene encodes CDR1 SGHRS and CDR2 YFSETQ. Trimming at V came to 5 bases and at J to 11 bases, leaving 9 bases not matched to a gene. The CDR3 DNA follows: TGCGCCAGCAGTCTGCTCGGGACAGGGGAGAAACTGTTTTTT. It translates to CASSLLGTGEKLFF.

The chain employs TRBV18 and TRBJ2-1, with 8 nucleotides matching TRBD2. The ends lost 3 bases at V and 5 bases at J; junction bases unmatched: 9. The germline CDR1 and CDR2 sequences are KGHSH and LQKENI. The CDR3 sequence is 16 residues long. For the CDR3, the DNA is TGTGCCAGCTCACCGGTCGGGAGGGCCTTAGACAATGAGCAGTTCTTC. Translation gives CASSPVGRALDNEQFF.

The V gene is TRBV5-1, the J gene TRBJ2-1; a possible D gene is TRBD1 (6 bases). Between the trimmed V and J ends, which lost 4 bases and 0 bases, there was a span of 14 bases. This CDR3 comprises 16 residues. CDR1 is SGHRS, CDR2 YFSETQ, per germline. The CDR3 DNA reads TGCGCCAGCAGCCGAGATGGGACAATCTCCTACAATGAGCAGTTCTTC. Translated, it gives CASSRDGTISYNEQFF.

The chain joins TRBV19 to TRBJ1-4; D unclear. CDR3 length equals 18 residues. Germline-derived CDR1 and CDR2 are LNHDA and SQIVND (reference sequence). V shed 6 bases and J shed 0 bases, with 20 bases lying between them. The CDR3 protein is CASSPLTARPATNEKLFF. As DNA, the CDR3 is TGTGCCAGTAGCCCGCTGACCGCTAGACCTGCAACTAATGAAAAACTGTTTTTT. Full variable domain (remainder filled in from reference TRBV19 and TRBJ1-4): DGGITQSPKYLFRKEGQNVTLSCEQNLNHDAMYWYRQDPGQGLRLIYYSQIVNDFQKGDIAEGYSVSREKKESFPLTVTSAQKNPTAFYLCASSPLTARPATNEKLFFGSGTQLSVL.

This clone occurred once. The gene calls are TRBV13 and TRBJ2-2, with TRBD1 identical over 8 bases. Germline lookup yields CDR1 PRHDT and CDR2 FYEKMQ (reference sequence). Trimming removed 4 bases from V and 2 bases from J; junction bases left unmatched: 12. The CDR3 has 18 residues. The CDR3 region has the DNA TGTGCCAGCAGCTCCAGGGGGCGAACTGGGGTCAACACCGGGGAGCTGTTTTTT. Translation gives CASSSRGRTGVNTGELFF.

This chain connects TRBV2 to TRBJ2-1, with D maybe TRBD1 (5 bases). V lost 8 bases and J 4 bases, leaving 18 bases between the germline ends. CDR1 SNHLY and CDR2 FYNNEI come from the germline V gene. The CDR3 is 15 amino acids. The CDR3 nucleotides are TGTGCCAGCGGGGCGGCTTTGCCAGGATACAATGAGCAGTTCTTC. Its translation: CASGAALPGYNEQFF.

The rearrangement joins TRBV10-3 to TRBJ2-2, with TRBD1 identical over 7 bases. Germline CDR1 ENHRY, CDR2 SYGVKD. This CDR3 contains 16 residues. V gave up 6 bases and J gave up 2 bases; unmatched junction bases: 9. CDR3 DNA: TGTGCCATCAGGCCTTGGGGGACAGCCAACACCGGGGAGCTGTTTTTT. Protein: CAIRPWGTANTGELFF.

The rearrangement links TRBV9 to TRBJ1-1, with TRBD1 identical over 9 bases. After removal of 2 bases from V and 3 bases from J, the junction contained 5 bases not matched to a gene. CDR1 and CDR2 from the germline V gene are SGDLS and YYNGEE. This CDR3 contains 15 residues. The CDR3 sequence is CASSVTGGSDTEAFF. The CDR3 DNA reads as TGTGCCAGCAGCGTGACAGGGGGTTCGGACACTGAAGCTTTCTTT.

This rearrangement joins TRBV10-3 to TRBJ2-3, with 7 bases aligning to TRBD2. CDR1 is ENHRY and CDR2 is SYGVKD in the germline V gene. The ends lost 8 bases at V and 1 base at J; junction bases unmatched: 6. The CDR3 runs 14 residues. CDR3 DNA sequence: TGTGCCATCGGGGAAAGCGGGGGCACAGATACGCAGTATTTT. It is translated as CAIGESGGTDTQYF.

In the case of this clone: One end of the junction does not line up with germline, which may come from a read error. V gene TRBV28 combines with J gene TRBJ1-4, with 12 bases identical to TRBD1. Per the germline V gene, CDR1 is MDHEN and CDR2 is SYDVKM. The CDR3 has 14 residues. The CDR3 loop reads CASSLGQGAFSPHF. The CDR3 nucleotides are TGTGCCAGCAGCCTGGGACAGGGGGCTTTTAGCCCCCATTTT.

The chain employs TRBV5-1 and TRBJ2-1; 10 nucleotides agree with TRBD2. The CDR3 extends over 15 amino acids. Germline CDR1 is SGHRS and CDR2 is YFSETQ. V shed 0 bases and J 8 bases; nucleotides not matched to a gene: 5. The CDR3 region has the DNA TGCGCCAGCAGCTTGGCCGGGACTAGCGTGGATGAGCAGTTCTTC. Protein: CASSLAGTSVDEQFF. The entire variable domain, with the rest obtained from reference TRBV5-1 and TRBJ2-1, is as follows: KAGVTQTPRYLIKTRGQQVTLSCSPISGHRSVSWYQQTPGQGLQFLFEYFSETQRNKGNFPGRFSGRQFSNSRSEMNVSTLELGDSALYLCASSLAGTSVDEQFFGPGTRLTVL.

This CDR3 reads CASSIGPSATNEKLFF. The CDR3 nucleotides are TGTGCCAGTAGTATAGGTCCGTCCGCAACTAATGAAAAACTGTTTTTT. This chain links TRBV19 with TRBJ1-4; D remains unclear. There are 16 residues in the CDR3. Trimming left V 1 base short and J 0 bases short, with 9 bases between. The germline V gene encodes CDR1 LNHDA and CDR2 SQIVND (reference sequence).

The chain uses TRBV10-3 and TRBJ1-2, with TRBD1 matching over 8 bases. V was clipped by 6 bases and J by 2 bases; unmatched bases: 8. The germline gives CDR1 ENHRY, CDR2 SYGVKD. CDR3 length equals 15 residues. CDR3 region: CAIRDGQGVNYGYTF. The CDR3 nucleotides are TGTGCCATCAGGGACGGACAGGGTGTGAACTATGGCTACACCTTC.

The V call is TRBV3-1 (or the pseudogene TRBV3-2), the J call TRBJ2-3; D is perhaps TRBD2 (5 bases). The V end was cut by 3 bases, the J end by 5 bases, with 9 bases between. The CDR3 runs to 13 residues. Germline CDR1 and CDR2: LGHDT and YNNKEL (reference sequence). CDR3 DNA sequence: TGTGCCAGCAGCCATCTGGAGGAAGATACGCAGTATTTT. It translates to CASSHLEEDTQYF.

This rearrangement joins TRBV18 to TRBJ1-5; D might be TRBD1 (5 bases). Germline CDR1 is KGHSH and CDR2 is LQKENI. The CDR3 is made up of 16 amino acids. Trimming left V 3 bases short and J 7 bases short, with 19 bases between. DNA of the CDR3: TGTGCCAGCTCACCCCAGGGCCTAATGGTGGGACAGCCCCAGCATTTT. Translation gives CASSPQGLMVGQPQHF.

This chain connects TRBV9 to TRBJ2-1; maybe TRBD1 (6 bases). The length of the CDR3 is 16 residues. The germline V and J ends were trimmed by 0 bases and 8 bases, with 18 bases remaining between them. The germline V gene has CDR1 SGDLS and CDR2 YYNGEE. The CDR3 loop is CASSVARQVDPDEQFF. The CDR3 nucleotides read TGTGCCAGCAGCGTAGCCCGACAGGTTGATCCCGATGAGCAGTTCTTC.

The sample holds one count of this clone. The genes are TRBV27 and TRBJ2-5; TRBD2 might be the D (5 bases). This CDR3 has 14 residues. Trimming took 0 bases from V and 2 from J, leaving 7 bases between them. Germline V gives CDR1 MNHEY, CDR2 SMNVEV (reference sequence). Here the CDR3 reads CASSLSGRQETQYF. The CDR3 bases are TGTGCCAGCAGTTTATCGGGGAGACAAGAGACCCAGTACTTC.

V and J are TRBV5-4 and TRBJ1-4, with TRBD1 identical over 10 bases. The germline CDR1 and CDR2 sequences are SGHNT and YYREEE (reference sequence). The CDR3 sequence is 15 residues long. The V and J ends lost 0 bases and 5 bases, in that order; junction bases with no gene match: 1. The CDR3 bases are TGTGCCAGCAGCTTGGCGGGACAGGGGAATGAAAAACTGTTTTTT. Residues: CASSLAGQGNEKLFF.

V usage is TRBV6-5 and J usage is TRBJ1-1; a possible D gene is TRBD1 (6 bases). Germline CDR1 MNHEY, CDR2 SVGAGI. This CDR3 is 11 amino acids long. V was shortened by 4 bases and J by 11 bases, with 11 bases between the two germline ends. The CDR3 here is CASSSGVAAFF. The CDR3 DNA reads TGTGCCAGCAGTTCAGGGGTCGCTGCTTTCTTT.

V and J are TRBV15 and TRBJ1-6; weak D call: TRBD1 (5 bases). Germline V gene lookup returns CDR1 LNHNV and CDR2 YYDKDF (reference sequence). Trimming pared 2 bases from V and 8 bases from J, leaving 7 bases between. This CDR3 spans 13 amino acids. CDR3 coding DNA: TGTGCCACCAGCAGACAACAGGATTCACCCCTCCACTTT. Translating it yields CATSRQQDSPLHF.

V gene TRBV13 combines with J gene TRBJ1-1; unclear D gene. CDR1 and CDR2 from the germline V gene are PRHDT and FYEKMQ (reference sequence). V dropped 6 bases and J dropped 2 bases, with 13 bases sitting between them. The CDR3 covers 14 residues. The CDR3 protein is CASSGLAGNTEAFF. The CDR3 region has the DNA TGTGCCAGCAGTGGTTTAGCGGGCAACACTGAAGCTTTCTTT.

This clone was counted between two and nine times. The chain uses TRBV20-1 and TRBJ1-6; D uncertain. Trimming left V 3 bases short and J 6 bases short, with 9 bases between. Germline values: CDR1 DFQATT, CDR2 SNEGSKA (reference sequence). The CDR3 loop spans 13 amino acids. This chain's CDR3 is CSASLGSNSPLHF. The CDR3 DNA reads TGCAGTGCTAGTTTGGGGAGTAATTCACCCCTCCACTTT.

This chain links TRBV5-1 with TRBJ2-7, with D perhaps TRBD1 (6 bases). The germline V gene has CDR1 SGHRS and CDR2 YFSETQ. V gave up 7 bases and J gave up 1 base, with 12 bases separating them. The CDR3 totals 13 residues. CDR3 in amino acids: CASRQVPSYEQYF. The CDR3 bases are TGCGCCAGCCGACAGGTACCGTCCTACGAGCAGTACTTC.